This is a list of T cell receptor beta chains from one sample in a study of cytomegalovirus exposure and HLA in healthy donors. Profiled with immunoSEQ multiplex PCR; TCRdb holds only in-frame clones, not every one. The table lists 100,000 or so clones, roughly 80% of them singletons. The source material was PBMCs. The origin of the receptors is a woman in her thirties or forties in good health and CMV-seropositive. The CDR3 runs from the conserved cysteine through the conserved F or W. The D gene is left open where the match is weak. A row's size may be missing; if present it is once, few, many or a size class.

D,V,J,size,CDR3,DNA
TRBD1,TRBV5-1,TRBJ1-2,.,CASSLITGGIRKGYTF,TGCGCCAGCAGCTTGATTACAGGGGGTATTCGAAAAGGCTACACCTTC
.,TRBV10-3,TRBJ1-2,.,CAISTPREANYGYTF,TGTGCCATCAGCACCCCCCGGGAAGCTAACTATGGCTACACCTTC
.,TRBV7-9,TRBJ2-2,.,CASSLSTGELFF,TGTGCCAGCAGCTTATCGACCGGGGAGCTGTTTTTT
.,TRBV6-6,TRBJ1-1,.,CASSKGTEAFF,TGTGCCAGCAGTAAGGGGACTGAAGCTTTCTTT
TRBD1,TRBV18,TRBJ1-1,.,CASPPATGLNTEAFF,TGTGCCAGCCCTCCGGCGACAGGGCTGAACACTGAAGCTTTCTTT
.,TRBV6-1,TRBJ1-6,.,CASSALAVRYNSPLHF,TGTGCCAGCAGTGCTTTGGCCGTACGCTATAATTCACCCCTCCACTTT
.,TRBV2,TRBJ1-3,.,CASSLNRVVSGNTIYF,TGTGCCAGCAGTTTAAACAGGGTTGTGTCCGGAAACACCATATATTTT
.,TRBV19,TRBJ2-3,.,CASSIRVGEATQYF,TGTGCCAGTAGTATACGAGTAGGGGAGGCTACGCAGTATTTT
.,TRBV2,TRBJ2-7,once,CASSWRRGSDEQYF,TGTGCCAGCAGTTGGCGCAGGGGCTCGGACGAGCAGTACTTC
.,TRBV7-2,TRBJ1-1,.,CASSFSWSTRLREAFF,TGTGCCAGCAGCTTCTCTTGGTCGACTAGACTGAGAGAAGCTTTCTTT
.,TRBV12-5,TRBJ2-7,.,CASGLRGNEQYF,TGTGCTAGTGGTTTGCGGGGGAACGAGCAGTACTTC
.,TRBV4-2,TRBJ2-5,.,CASSQDREGLTQYF,TGTGCCAGCAGCCAAGATCGAGAGGGTTTGACCCAGTACTTC
.,TRBV4-1,TRBJ1-3,.,CASSRPGFRDSGNTIYF,TGCGCCAGCAGCCGACCGGGGTTTCGGGACTCTGGAAACACCATATATTTT
TRBD2,TRBV10-1,TRBJ2-1,.,CASSDYSKTSGSDEQFF,TGCGCCAGCAGTGACTACTCCAAGACTAGCGGGAGTGATGAGCAGTTCTTC
.,TRBV19,TRBJ2-7,.,CASSHRQERPYEQYF,TGTGCCAGTAGTCATCGACAGGAGAGGCCCTACGAGCAGTACTTC
.,TRBV7-9,TRBJ1-2,.,CASSSDRKRKGYTF,TGTGCCAGCAGCTCCGACAGGAAAAGGAAAGGCTACACCTTC
.,TRBV27,TRBJ1-2,.,CASSIGGGSYGYTF,TGTGCCAGCAGTATTGGGGGGGGCTCTTATGGCTACACCTTC
TRBD1,TRBV5-1,TRBJ2-7,.,CASSKDRGIYEQYF,TGCGCCAGCAGCAAGGACAGGGGGATTTACGAGCAGTACTTC
.,TRBV2,TRBJ2-7,.,CASSGFGEGDYEQYF,TGTGCCAGCAGCGGATTTGGGGAGGGGGACTACGAGCAGTACTTC
TRBD1,TRBV28,TRBJ1-5,.,CASSDTGQGRQPQHF,TGTGCCAGCAGCGATACAGGACAGGGACGGCAGCCCCAGCATTTT
TRBD1,TRBV19,TRBJ1-3,.,CASRRTGGENTIYF,TGTGCCAGTAGAAGGACAGGGGGCGAAAACACCATATATTTT
.,TRBV18,TRBJ2-5,.,CASSPRRGSETQYF,TGTGCCAGCTCCCCTAGGAGGGGTTCAGAGACCCAGTACTTC
TRBD1,TRBV5-1,TRBJ1-6,.,CASSLQGQGNSPLHF,TGCGCCAGCAGCTTACAAGGACAGGGAAATTCACCCCTCCACTTT
.,TRBV6-6,TRBJ1-2,.,CASSYSTDGYTF,TGTGCCAGCAGTTACTCTACTGATGGCTACACCTTC
.,TRBV5-4,TRBJ2-7,once,CASSLERDSSYEQYF,TGTGCCAGCAGCTTGGAGCGAGACAGCAGCTACGAGCAGTACTTC
TRBD2,TRBV4-3,TRBJ2-7,.,CASSQATGGYEQYF,TGCGCCAGCAGCCAAGCTACGGGAGGGTACGAGCAGTACTTC
TRBD1,TRBV2,TRBJ1-5,.,CASIGTGAQPQHF,TGTGCCAGCATAGGGACAGGGGCTCAGCCCCAGCATTTT
.,TRBV4-1,TRBJ1-5,.,CASSLRGLGSNQPQHF,TGCGCCAGCAGCCTGAGGGGGTTAGGTAGCAATCAGCCCCAGCATTTT
TRBD1,TRBV7-9,TRBJ2-7,once,CASSLGPGQGREQYF,TGTGCCAGCAGCTTAGGGCCGGGACAGGGCCGCGAGCAGTACTTC
.,TRBV6-5,TRBJ2-3,.,CASSYRTHRTADTQYF,TGTGCCAGCAGTTACAGGACTCATCGGACCGCAGATACGCAGTATTTT
TRBD1,TRBV5-1,TRBJ1-1,.,CASSPGTGENTEAFF,TGCGCCAGCAGCCCAGGGACAGGAGAGAACACTGAAGCTTTCTTT
.,TRBV29-1,TRBJ2-3,.,CSVTSPGFSTDTQYF,TGCAGCGTTACGAGCCCAGGATTTAGCACAGATACGCAGTATTTT
.,TRBV19,TRBJ1-1,.,CASSNPGTEAFF,TGTGCCAGTAGTAATCCAGGCACTGAAGCTTTCTTT
.,TRBV28,TRBJ1-1,few,CASGSLQVNTEAFF,TGTGCCAGCGGATCCTTACAGGTGAACACTGAAGCTTTCTTT
.,TRBV5-6,TRBJ1-1,once,CASSCDPENPNTEAFF,TGTGCCAGCAGCTGTGACCCGGAGAATCCGAACACTGAAGCTTTCTTT
.,TRBV7-9,TRBJ2-3,.,CASSSVRQVPNTQYF,TGTGCCAGCAGCTCCGTGAGACAGGTTCCGAATACGCAGTATTTT
.,TRBV29-1,TRBJ2-3,.,CSVKGLRDSPDTQYF,TGCAGCGTTAAAGGACTCCGGGATAGCCCAGATACGCAGTATTTT
TRBD1,TRBV6-6,TRBJ2-2,.,CASSGTGGTGELFF,TGTGCCAGCAGTGGGACAGGGGGCACCGGGGAGCTGTTTTTT
.,TRBV5-1,TRBJ2-1,.,CASAEGINNEQFF,TGCGCCAGTGCGGAGGGGATAAACAATGAGCAGTTCTTC
TRBD1,TRBV4-2,TRBJ1-3,.,CASSQDGRWTGLRGGNTIYF,TGTGCCAGCAGCCAAGATGGTCGCTGGACAGGCCTTAGGGGTGGAAACACCATATATTTT
TRBD1,TRBV18,TRBJ1-5,.,CASSSWTGGGNQPQHF,TGTGCCAGCTCATCCTGGACAGGGGGAGGCAATCAGCCCCAGCATTTT
.,TRBV5-1,TRBJ2-1,.,CASSSTLGREQFF,TGCGCCAGCAGCTCAACACTAGGCCGCGAGCAGTTCTTC
.,TRBV28,TRBJ1-1,few,CASSRRRTVNTEAFF,TGTGCCAGCAGTCGACGGAGGACCGTTAACACTGAAGCTTTCTTT
TRBD1,TRBV5-1,TRBJ2-5,few,CASSLGGQAGVETQYF,TGCGCCAGCAGCTTGGGGGGACAGGCGGGCGTAGAGACCCAGTACTTC
.,TRBV7-2,TRBJ2-1,.,CASSSVPSLAPYNEQFF,TGTGCCAGCAGCTCCGTCCCTTCACTAGCCCCCTACAATGAGCAGTTCTTC
TRBD2,TRBV2,TRBJ2-2,.,CASRRLARATGELFF,TGTGCCAGCAGAAGACTAGCGAGGGCCACCGGGGAGCTGTTTTTT
TRBD1,TRBV5-1,TRBJ2-5,.,CASSLGGQGAGEQYF,TGCGCCAGCAGCTTGGGAGGACAGGGGGCGGGGGAGCAGTACTTC
.,TRBV5-1,TRBJ1-1,.,CASSLLVQNTEAFF,TGCGCCAGCAGCTTATTAGTCCAGAACACTGAAGCTTTCTTT
.,TRBV4-2,TRBJ2-1,.,CASSQDGAAAYNEQFF,TGTGCCAGCAGCCAAGATGGGGCGGCTGCCTACAATGAGCAGTTCTTC
.,TRBV19,TRBJ2-5,.,CASSRGGADQETQYF,TGTGCCAGTAGTAGGGGTGGGGCGGACCAAGAGACCCAGTACTTC